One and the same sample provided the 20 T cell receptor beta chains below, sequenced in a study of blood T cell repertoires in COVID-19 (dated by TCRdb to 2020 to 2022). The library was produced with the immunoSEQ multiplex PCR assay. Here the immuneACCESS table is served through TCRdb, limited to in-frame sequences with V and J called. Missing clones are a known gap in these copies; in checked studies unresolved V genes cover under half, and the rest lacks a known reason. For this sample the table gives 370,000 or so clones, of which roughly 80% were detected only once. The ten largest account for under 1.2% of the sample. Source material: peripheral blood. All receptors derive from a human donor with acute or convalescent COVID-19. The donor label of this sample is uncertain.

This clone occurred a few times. CDR3: CSVEVVRGRTEAFF. The CDR3 region has the DNA TGCAGCGTTGAAGTTGTAAGGGGCAGGACTGAAGCTTTCTTT. The rearrangement uses TRBV29-1 and TRBJ1-1; a possible D gene is TRBD1 (5 bases). CDR1 is SQVTM, CDR2 ANQGSEA, per germline. CDR3 size: 14 residues. V was clipped by 1 base and J by 5 bases, with 14 bases between them.

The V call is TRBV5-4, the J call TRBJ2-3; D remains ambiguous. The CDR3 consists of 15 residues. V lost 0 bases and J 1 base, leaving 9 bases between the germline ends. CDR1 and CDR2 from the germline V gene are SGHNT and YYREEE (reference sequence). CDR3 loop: CASSLEPTGTDTQYF. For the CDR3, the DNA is TGTGCCAGCAGCTTGGAGCCTACCGGCACAGATACGCAGTATTTT.

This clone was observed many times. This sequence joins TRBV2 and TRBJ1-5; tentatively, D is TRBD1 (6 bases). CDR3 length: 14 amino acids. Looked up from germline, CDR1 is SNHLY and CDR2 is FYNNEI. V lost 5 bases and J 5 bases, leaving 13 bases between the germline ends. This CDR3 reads CASSPQGLHQPQHF. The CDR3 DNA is TGTGCCAGCAGTCCTCAGGGGCTTCATCAGCCCCAGCATTTT.

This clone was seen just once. CDR3 DNA: TGTGCCAGCAGCTTAGGACATTCGATCGACGAGACCCAGTACTTC. Its translation is CASSLGHSIDETQYF. V gene TRBV5-5 combines with J gene TRBJ2-5; tentative D call: TRBD1 (5 bases). Germline CDR1 reads SGHKS; CDR2 reads YYEKEE (reference sequence). The CDR3 spans 15 residues. V lost 2 bases to trimming and J lost 5 bases, with 16 bases between them.

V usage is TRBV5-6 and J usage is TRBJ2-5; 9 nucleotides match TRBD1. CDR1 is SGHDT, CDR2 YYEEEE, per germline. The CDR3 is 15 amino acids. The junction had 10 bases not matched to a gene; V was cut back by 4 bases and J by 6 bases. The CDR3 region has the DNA TGTGCCAGCAGCCCGGACGGGACAGGGATCCAGACCCAGTACTTC. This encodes CASSPDGTGIQTQYF. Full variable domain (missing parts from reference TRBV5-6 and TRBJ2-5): DAGVTQSPTHLIKTRGQQVTLRCSPKSGHDTVSWYQQALGQGPQFIFQYYEEEERQRGNFPDRFSGHQFPNYSSELNVNALLLGDSALYLCASSPDGTGIQTQYFGPGTRLLVL.

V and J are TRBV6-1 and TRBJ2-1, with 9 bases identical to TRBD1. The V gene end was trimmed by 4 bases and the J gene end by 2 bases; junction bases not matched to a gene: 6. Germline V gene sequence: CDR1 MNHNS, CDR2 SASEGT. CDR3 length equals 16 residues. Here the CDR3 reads CASSGYRDRAYNEQFF. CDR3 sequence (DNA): TGTGCCAGCAGTGGTTACCGGGACAGGGCCTACAATGAGCAGTTCTTC.

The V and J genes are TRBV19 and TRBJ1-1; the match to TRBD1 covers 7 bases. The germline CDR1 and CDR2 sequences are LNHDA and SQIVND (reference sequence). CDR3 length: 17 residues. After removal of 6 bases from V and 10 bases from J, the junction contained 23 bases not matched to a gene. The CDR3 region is CASSRDSNLGRGKGAFF. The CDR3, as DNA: TGTGCCAGTAGCCGCGATTCCAACCTTGGCAGGGGGAAGGGAGCTTTCTTT.

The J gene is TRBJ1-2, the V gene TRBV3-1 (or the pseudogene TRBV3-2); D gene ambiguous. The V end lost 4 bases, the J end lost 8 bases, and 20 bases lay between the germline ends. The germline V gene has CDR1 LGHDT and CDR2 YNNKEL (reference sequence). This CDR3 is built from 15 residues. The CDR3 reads CASSPMPEGPGGYTF. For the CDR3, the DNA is TGTGCCAGCAGCCCCATGCCTGAGGGTCCTGGGGGCTACACCTTC.

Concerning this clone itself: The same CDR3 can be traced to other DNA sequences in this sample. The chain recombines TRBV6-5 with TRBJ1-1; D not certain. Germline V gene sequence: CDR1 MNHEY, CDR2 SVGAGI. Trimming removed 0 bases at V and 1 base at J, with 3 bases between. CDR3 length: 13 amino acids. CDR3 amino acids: CASSYSKNTEAFF. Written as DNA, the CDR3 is TGTGCCAGCAGTTACTCCAAGAACACTGAAGCTTTCTTT.

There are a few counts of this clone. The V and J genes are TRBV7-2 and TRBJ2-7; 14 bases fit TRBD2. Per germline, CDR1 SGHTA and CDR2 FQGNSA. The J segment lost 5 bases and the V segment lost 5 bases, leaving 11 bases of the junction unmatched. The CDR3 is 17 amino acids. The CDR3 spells CASSQGLAGERSHEQYF. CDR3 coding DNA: TGTGCCAGCAGCCAGGGACTAGCGGGGGAAAGGTCCCACGAGCAGTACTTC.

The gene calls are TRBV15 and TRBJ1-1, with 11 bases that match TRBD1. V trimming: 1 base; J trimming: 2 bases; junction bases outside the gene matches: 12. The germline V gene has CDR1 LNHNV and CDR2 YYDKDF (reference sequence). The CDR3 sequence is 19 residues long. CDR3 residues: CATSRALSGTGGINTEAFF. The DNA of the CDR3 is TGTGCCACCAGCAGAGCTCTCTCCGGGACAGGGGGGATTAACACTGAAGCTTTCTTT.

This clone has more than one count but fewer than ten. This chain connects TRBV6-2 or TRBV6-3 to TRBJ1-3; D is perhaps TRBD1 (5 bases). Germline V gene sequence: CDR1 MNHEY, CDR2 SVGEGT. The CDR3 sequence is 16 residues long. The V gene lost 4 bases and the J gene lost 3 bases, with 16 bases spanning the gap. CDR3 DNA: TGTGCCAGCAGTTTGCAACACGGAGGGGTTGGAAACACCATATATTTT. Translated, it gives CASSLQHGGVGNTIYF.

The CDR3 DNA sequence: TGTGCCAGCAACTCCGGGGGTGAGCAGTTCTTC. This sequence encodes CASNSGGEQFF. The chain combines TRBV27 with TRBJ2-1, with D possibly being TRBD2 (6 bases). The V end lost 7 bases, the J end lost 9 bases, and 10 bases lay between the germline ends. Germline assignment: CDR1 MNHEY and CDR2 SMNVEV (reference sequence). The CDR3 extends over 11 amino acids.

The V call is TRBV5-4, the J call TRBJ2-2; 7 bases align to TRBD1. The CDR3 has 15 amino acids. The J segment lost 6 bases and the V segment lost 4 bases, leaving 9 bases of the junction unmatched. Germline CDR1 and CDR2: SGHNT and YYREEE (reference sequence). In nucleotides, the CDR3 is TGTGCCAGCAGCAAGGGGGCGCCGAAGGCCGGGGAGCTGTTTTTT. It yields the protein CASSKGAPKAGELFF.

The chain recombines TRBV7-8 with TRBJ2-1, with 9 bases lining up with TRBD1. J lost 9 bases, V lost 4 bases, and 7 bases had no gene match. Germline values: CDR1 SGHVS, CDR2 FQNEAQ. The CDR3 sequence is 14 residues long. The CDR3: CASSSGTGLGEQFF. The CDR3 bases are TGTGCCAGCAGCTCCGGGACAGGGCTGGGTGAGCAGTTCTTC.

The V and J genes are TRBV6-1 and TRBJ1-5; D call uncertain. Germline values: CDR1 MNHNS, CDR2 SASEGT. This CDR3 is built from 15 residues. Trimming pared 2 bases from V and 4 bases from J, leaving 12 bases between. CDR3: CASSEFGGTNQPQHF. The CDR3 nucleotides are TGTGCCAGCAGTGAATTCGGCGGAACTAATCAGCCCCAGCATTTT.

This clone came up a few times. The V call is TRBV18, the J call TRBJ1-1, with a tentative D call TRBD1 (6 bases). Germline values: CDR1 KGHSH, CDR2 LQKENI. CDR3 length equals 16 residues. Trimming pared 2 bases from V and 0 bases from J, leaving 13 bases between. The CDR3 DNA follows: TGTGCCAGCTCACCAGGGGGGGCCGGGTTGAACACTGAAGCTTTCTTT. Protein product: CASSPGGAGLNTEAFF.

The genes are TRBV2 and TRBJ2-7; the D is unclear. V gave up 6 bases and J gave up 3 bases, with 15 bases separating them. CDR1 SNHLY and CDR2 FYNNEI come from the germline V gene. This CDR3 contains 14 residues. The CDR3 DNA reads TGTGCCAGCAGCCTCAGACTGGTAAACTACGAGCAGTACTTC. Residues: CASSLRLVNYEQYF.

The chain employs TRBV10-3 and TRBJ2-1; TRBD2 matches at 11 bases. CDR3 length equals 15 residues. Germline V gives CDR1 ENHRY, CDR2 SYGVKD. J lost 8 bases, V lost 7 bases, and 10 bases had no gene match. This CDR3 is CAIKSLAGAGDEQFF. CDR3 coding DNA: TGTGCCATCAAATCACTAGCGGGAGCTGGGGATGAGCAGTTCTTC.

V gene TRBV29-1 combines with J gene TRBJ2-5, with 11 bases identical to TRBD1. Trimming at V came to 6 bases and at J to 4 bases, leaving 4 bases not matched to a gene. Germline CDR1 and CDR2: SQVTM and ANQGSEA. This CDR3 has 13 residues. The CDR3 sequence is CSVGTGGGETQYF. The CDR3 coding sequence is TGCAGCGTCGGGACAGGGGGGGGAGAGACCCAGTACTTC.